This T cell receptor (beta chain) was sequenced in a study of human T cells and chemical hapten exposure. Study observations and caveats: TCRs exceeding a frequency of 1 in 1000 stayed unchanged under DPC sensitization.

For this clonotype: Its target is not known.

The time point here: patch test 2, 6 weeks after DPC sensitization. The sample's treatment: therapeutic diphenylcyclopropenone sensitization with weekly scalp DPC. RNA extraction used unfractionated whole blood as the source of total RNA. The library gave individual cDNA molecules unique molecular identifiers. TCRdb independently ran MiXCR on the RACE reads; one entry per CDR3 protein. The sample lists 65,000 to 95,000 distinct CDR3 sequences, about 6.6% seen once, with 1.3% in the top ten. The specimen was whole blood, collected in connection with sensitization to the hapten diphenylcyclopropenone (DPC). The clonotype comes from a woman under 40 with alopecia areata. Some clones in this sample may be carry-over from other donors' samples.

The CDR3 spells CASSQRITTSNTEAFF. The CDR3 DNA follows: TGTGCCAGCAGCCAACGGATCACCACTTCGAACACTGAAGCTTTCTTT. V gene TRBV14 combines with J gene TRBJ1-1, with no clear D. This CDR3 has 16 residues. The germline gives CDR1 SGHDN, CDR2 FVKESK. Trimming cost V 2 bases and J 1 base, with 14 bases left between them.